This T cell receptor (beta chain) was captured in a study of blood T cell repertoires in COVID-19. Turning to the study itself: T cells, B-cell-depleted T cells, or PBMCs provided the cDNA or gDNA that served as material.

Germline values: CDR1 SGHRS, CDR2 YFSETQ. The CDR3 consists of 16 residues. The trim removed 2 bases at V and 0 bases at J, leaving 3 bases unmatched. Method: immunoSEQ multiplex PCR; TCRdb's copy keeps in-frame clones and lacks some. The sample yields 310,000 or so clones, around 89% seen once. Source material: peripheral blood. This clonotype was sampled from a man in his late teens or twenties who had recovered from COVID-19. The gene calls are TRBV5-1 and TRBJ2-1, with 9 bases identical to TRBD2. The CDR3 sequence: CASSLRAGGSYNEQFF. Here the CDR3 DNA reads TGCGCCAGCAGCTTAAGAGCGGGAGGCTCCTACAATGAGCAGTTCTTC.